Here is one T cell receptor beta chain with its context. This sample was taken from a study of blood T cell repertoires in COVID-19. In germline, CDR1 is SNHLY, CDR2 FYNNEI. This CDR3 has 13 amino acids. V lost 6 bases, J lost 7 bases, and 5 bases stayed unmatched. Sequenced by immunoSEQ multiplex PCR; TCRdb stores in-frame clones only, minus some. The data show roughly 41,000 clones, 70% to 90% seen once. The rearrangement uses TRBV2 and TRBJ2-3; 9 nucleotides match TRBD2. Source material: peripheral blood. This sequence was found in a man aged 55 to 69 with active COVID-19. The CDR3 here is CASRSGLANTQYF. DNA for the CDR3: TGTGCCAGCAGATCGGGACTAGCTAATACGCAGTATTTT.